Listed below are T cell receptor beta chains from one sample, sequenced in a study of shared clonotypes between healthy human individuals. Libraries were prepared by immunoSEQ multiplex PCR; TCRdb keeps only in-frame clonotypes and omits some of them. The profile shows about a million clones, over 75% of them singletons. Material: memory CD4+ T cells sorted from blood. The receptor set was obtained from a man between 18 and 29 years old in good health. The conserved cysteine and the conserved F or W are not part of the CDR3 here.

V gene	CDR3 length	J gene	CDR3 protein
TRBV18	14	TRBJ1-1	ASSPRGGRGNTEAF
TRBV7-9	17	TRBJ2-7	ASSLGGSGLAGVAYEQY
TRBV6-5	11	TRBJ1-2	ASRPGQVYLYT
TRBV1	12	TRBJ2-7	TSSQGLAAYEQY
TRBV13	10	TRBJ2-2	ASSLLAGELF
TRBV9	12	TRBJ2-7	ASSAHDRGPEQY
TRBV28	15	TRBJ1-5	ASRPGWTTPSNQPQH
TRBV5-4	12	TRBJ2-7	ASSRGHPSYEQY
TRBV4-2	15	TRBJ2-4	ASSQDPAGGPRNIQY
TRBV6-5	13	TRBJ2-1	ASSQGGGVYNEQF